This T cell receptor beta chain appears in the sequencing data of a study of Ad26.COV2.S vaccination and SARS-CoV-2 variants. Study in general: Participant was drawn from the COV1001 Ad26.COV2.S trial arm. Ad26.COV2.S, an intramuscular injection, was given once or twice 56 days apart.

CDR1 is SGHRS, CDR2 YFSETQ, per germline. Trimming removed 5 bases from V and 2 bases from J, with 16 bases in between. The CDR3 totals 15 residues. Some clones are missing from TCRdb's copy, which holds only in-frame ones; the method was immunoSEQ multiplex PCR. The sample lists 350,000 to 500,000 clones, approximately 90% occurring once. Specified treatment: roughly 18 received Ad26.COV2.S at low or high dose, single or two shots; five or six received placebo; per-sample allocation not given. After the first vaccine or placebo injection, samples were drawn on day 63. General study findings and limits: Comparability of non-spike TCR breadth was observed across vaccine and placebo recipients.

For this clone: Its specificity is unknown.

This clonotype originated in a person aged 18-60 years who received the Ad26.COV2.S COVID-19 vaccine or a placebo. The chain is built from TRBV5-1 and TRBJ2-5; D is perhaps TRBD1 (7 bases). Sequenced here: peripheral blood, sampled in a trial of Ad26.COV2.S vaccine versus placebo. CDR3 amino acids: CASRSSGGSQETQYF. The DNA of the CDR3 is TGCGCCAGCAGATCCTCAGGGGGGAGTCAAGAGACCCAGTACTTC.